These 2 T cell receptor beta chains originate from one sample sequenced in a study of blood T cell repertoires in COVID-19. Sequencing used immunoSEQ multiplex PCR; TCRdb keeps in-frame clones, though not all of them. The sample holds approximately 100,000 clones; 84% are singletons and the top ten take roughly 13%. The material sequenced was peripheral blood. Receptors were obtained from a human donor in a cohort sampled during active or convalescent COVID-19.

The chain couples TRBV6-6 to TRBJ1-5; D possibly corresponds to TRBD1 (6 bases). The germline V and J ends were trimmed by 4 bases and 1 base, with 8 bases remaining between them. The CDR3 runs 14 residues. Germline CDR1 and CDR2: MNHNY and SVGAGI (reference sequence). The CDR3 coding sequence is TGTGCCAGCAGTTTAGGGGGAAGCAATCAGCCCCAGCATTTT. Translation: CASSLGGSNQPQHF.

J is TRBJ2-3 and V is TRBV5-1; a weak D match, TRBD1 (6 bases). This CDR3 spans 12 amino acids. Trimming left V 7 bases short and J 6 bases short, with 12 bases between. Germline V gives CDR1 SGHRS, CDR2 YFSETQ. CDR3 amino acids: CASGTLWDTQYF. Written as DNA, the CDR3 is TGCGCCAGCGGGACACTATGGGATACGCAGTATTTT. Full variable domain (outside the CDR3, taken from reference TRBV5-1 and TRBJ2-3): KAGVTQTPRYLIKTRGQQVTLSCSPISGHRSVSWYQQTPGQGLQFLFEYFSETQRNKGNFPGRFSGRQFSNSRSEMNVSTLELGDSALYLCASGTLWDTQYFGPGTRLTVL.